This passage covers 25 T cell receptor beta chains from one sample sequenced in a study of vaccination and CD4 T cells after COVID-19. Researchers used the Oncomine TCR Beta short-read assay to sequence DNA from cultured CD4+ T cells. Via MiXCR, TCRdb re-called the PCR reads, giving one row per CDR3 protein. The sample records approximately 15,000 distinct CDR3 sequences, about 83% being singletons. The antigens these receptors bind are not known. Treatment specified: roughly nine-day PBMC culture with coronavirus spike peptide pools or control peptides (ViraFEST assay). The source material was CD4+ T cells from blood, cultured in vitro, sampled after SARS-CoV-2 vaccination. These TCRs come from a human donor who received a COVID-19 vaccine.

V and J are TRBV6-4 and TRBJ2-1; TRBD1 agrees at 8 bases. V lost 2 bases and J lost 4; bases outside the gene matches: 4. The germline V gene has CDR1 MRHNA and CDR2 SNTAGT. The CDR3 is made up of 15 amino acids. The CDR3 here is CASSDTGGIYNEQFF. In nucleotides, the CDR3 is TGTGCCAGCAGTGACACAGGGGGTATTTACAATGAGCAGTTCTTC.

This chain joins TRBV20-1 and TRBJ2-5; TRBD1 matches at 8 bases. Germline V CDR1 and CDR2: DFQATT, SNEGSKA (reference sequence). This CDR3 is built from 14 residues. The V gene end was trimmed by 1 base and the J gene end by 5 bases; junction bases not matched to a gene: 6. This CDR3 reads CSARGAGGAETQYF. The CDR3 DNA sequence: TGCAGTGCTAGAGGAGCAGGGGGCGCTGAGACCCAGTACTTC.

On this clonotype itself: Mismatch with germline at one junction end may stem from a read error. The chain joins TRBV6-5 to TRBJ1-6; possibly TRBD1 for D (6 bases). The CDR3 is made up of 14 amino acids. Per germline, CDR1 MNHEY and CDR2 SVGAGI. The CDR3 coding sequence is TGTGCCAGCAGTTATGGGGGGCATAATTCACCCCCCCACTTT. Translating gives CASSYGGHNSPPHF.

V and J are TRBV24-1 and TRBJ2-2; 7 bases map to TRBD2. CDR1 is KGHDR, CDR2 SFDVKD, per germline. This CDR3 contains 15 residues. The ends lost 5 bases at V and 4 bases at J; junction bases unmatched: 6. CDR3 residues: CATSGGGIGTGELFF. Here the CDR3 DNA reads TGTGCCACCAGTGGGGGGGGAATTGGCACCGGGGAGCTGTTTTTT.

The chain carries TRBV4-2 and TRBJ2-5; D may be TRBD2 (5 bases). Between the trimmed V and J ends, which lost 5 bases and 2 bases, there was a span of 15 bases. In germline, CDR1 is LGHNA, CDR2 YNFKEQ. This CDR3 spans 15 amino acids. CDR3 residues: CASSEKGARQETQYF. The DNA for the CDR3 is TGTGCCAGCAGCGAGAAGGGAGCGCGACAAGAGACCCAGTACTTC.

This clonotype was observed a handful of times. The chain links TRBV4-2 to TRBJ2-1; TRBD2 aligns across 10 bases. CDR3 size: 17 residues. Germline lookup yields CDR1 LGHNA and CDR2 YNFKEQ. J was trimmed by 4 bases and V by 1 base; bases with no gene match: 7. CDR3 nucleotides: TGTGCCAGCAGCCAAGTGTTAGCGGGGGGTTTGTACAATGAGCAGTTCTTC. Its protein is CASSQVLAGGLYNEQFF.

The CDR3 reads CATSGGNGEKLFF. Written as DNA, the CDR3 is TGTGCCACCAGTGGAGGCAACGGCGAAAAACTGTTTTTT. The rearrangement links TRBV24-1 to TRBJ1-4; D ambiguous. V dropped 5 bases and J dropped 8 bases, with 11 bases sitting between them. Germline values: CDR1 KGHDR, CDR2 SFDVKD. The CDR3 totals 13 residues.

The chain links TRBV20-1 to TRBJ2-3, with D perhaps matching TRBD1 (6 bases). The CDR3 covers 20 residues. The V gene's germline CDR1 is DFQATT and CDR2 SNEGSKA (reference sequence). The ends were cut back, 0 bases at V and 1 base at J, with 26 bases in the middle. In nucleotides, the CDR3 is TGCAGTGCTAGAGATCACACAGGGCAACCCATCTCAGGTGGCACAGATACGCAGTATTTT. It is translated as CSARDHTGQPISGGTDTQYF.

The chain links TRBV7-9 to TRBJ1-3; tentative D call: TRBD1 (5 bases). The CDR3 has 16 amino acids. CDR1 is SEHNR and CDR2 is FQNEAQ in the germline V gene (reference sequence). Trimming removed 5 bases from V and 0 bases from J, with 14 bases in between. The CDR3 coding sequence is TGTGCCAGCAGCCCCTGGGACGGGAGCTCTGGAAACACCATATATTTT. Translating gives CASSPWDGSSGNTIYF.

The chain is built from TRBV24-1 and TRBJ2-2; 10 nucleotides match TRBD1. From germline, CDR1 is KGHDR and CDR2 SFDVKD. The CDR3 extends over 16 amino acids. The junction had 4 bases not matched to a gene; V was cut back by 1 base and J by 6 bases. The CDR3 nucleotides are TGTGCCACCAGTGATTTAGCGGGACAGGGGTCCGGGGAGCTGTTTTTT. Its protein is CATSDLAGQGSGELFF.

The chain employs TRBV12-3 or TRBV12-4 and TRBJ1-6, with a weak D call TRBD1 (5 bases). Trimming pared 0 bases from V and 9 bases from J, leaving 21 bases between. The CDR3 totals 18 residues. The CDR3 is CASSLARVASGSASPLHF. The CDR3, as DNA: TGTGCCAGCAGTTTAGCCAGGGTCGCAAGTGGTTCGGCTTCACCCCTCCACTTT.

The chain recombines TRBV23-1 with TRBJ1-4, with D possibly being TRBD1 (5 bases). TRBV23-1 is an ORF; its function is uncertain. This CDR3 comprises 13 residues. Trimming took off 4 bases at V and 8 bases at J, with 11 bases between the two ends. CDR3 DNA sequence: TGCGCCAGCAGTCGTCGGGGCTGGGAAAAACTGTTTTTT. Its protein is CASSRRGWEKLFF.

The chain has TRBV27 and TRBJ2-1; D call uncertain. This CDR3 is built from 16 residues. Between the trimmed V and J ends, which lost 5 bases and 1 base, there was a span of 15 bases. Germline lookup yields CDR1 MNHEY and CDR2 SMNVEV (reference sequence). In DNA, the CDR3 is TGTGCCAGCAGTCCCCGGCCAGGTGGGTCCTACAATGAGCAGTTCTTC. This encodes CASSPRPGGSYNEQFF.

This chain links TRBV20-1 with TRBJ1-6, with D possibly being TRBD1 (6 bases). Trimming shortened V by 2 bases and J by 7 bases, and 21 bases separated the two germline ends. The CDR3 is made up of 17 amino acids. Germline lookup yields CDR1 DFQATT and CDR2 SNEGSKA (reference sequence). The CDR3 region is CSARRDWGTKNNSPLHF. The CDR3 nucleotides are TGCAGTGCTAGACGCGATTGGGGGACAAAAAACAATTCACCCCTCCACTTT.

CDR3: CASSSGQGSSPLHF. As DNA, the CDR3 is TGTGCCAGCAGTTCGGGACAGGGGAGTTCACCCCTCCACTTT. This chain connects TRBV12-3 or TRBV12-4 to TRBJ1-6, with 10 bases identical to TRBD1. Unmatched junction bases numbered 3, after V lost 4 bases and J lost 9 bases. This CDR3 comprises 14 residues.

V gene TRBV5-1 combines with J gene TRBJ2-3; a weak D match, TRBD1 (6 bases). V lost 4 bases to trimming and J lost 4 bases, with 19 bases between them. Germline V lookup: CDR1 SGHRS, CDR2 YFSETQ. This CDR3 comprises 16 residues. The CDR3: CASSLKKGDLPDTQYF. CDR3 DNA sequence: TGCGCCAGCAGCCTCAAGAAGGGGGATCTGCCAGATACGCAGTATTTT.

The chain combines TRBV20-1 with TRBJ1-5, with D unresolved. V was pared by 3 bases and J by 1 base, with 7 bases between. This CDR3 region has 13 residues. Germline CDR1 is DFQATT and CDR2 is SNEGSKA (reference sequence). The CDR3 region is CSARVYSNQPQHF. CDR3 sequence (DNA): TGCAGTGCTAGGGTCTACAGCAATCAGCCCCAGCATTTT.

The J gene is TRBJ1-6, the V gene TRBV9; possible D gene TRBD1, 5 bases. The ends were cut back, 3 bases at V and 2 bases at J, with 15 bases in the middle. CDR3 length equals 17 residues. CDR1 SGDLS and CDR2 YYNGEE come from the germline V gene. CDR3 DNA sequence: TGTGCCAGCAGCGCTATTGAGGGGATAACCTATAATTCACCCCTCCACTTT. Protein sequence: CASSAIEGITYNSPLHF.

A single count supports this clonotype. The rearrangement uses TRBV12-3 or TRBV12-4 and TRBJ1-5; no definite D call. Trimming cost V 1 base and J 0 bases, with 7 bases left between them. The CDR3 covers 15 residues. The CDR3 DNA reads TGTGCCAGCAGTTTAGGCCCCAATAGCAATCAGCCCCAGCATTTT. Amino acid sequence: CASSLGPNSNQPQHF.

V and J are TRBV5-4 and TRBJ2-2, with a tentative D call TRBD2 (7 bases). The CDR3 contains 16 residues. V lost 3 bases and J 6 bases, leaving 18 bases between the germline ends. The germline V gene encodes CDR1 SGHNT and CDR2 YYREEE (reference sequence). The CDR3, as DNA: TGTGCCAGCAGCTGGACGAGGGGGGGGGAGGCCGGGGAGCTGTTTTTT. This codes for CASSWTRGGEAGELFF. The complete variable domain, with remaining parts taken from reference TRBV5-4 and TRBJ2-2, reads ETGVTQSPTHLIKTRGQQVTLRCSSQSGHNTVSWYQQALGQGPQFIFQYYREEENGRGNFPPRFSGLQFPNYSSELNVNALELDDSALYLCASSWTRGGEAGELFFGEGSRLTVL.

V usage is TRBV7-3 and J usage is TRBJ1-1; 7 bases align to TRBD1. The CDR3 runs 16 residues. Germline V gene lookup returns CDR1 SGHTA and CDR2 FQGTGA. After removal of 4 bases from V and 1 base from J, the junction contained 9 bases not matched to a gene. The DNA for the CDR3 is TGTGCCAGCAGCTCCTCCAGACAGGGAAAGAACACTGAAGCTTTCTTT. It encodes CASSSSRQGKNTEAFF.

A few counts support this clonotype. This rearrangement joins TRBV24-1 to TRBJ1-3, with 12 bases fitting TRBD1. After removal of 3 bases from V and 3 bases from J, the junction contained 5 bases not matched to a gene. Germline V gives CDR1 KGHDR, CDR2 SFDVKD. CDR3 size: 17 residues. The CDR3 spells CATSDLRDRGLGNTIYF. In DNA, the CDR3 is TGTGCCACCAGTGATCTCCGGGACAGGGGGCTTGGAAACACCATATATTTT.

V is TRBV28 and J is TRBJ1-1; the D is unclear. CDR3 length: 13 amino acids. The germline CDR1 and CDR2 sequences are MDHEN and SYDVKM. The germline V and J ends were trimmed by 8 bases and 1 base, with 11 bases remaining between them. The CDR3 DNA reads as TGTGCCAGCCCGGACCCCGGGAACACTGAAGCTTTCTTT. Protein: CASPDPGNTEAFF.

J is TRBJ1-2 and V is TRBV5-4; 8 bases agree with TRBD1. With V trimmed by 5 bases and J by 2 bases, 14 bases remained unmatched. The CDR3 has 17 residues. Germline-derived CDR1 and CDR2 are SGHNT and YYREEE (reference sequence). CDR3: CASRDGGQGAYNYGYTF. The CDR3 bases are TGTGCCAGCAGAGACGGAGGGCAGGGGGCCTACAACTATGGCTACACCTTC.

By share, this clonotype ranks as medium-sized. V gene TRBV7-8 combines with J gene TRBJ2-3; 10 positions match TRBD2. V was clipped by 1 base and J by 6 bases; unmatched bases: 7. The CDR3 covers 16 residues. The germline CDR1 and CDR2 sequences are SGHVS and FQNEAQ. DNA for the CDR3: TGTGCCAGCAGCTTAGTCAGCGGGGGGGCATCTGATACGCAGTATTTT. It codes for CASSLVSGGASDTQYF.